This note documents a single T cell receptor (beta chain) sequence. Antigen: not known. V lost 5 bases and J 0 bases, leaving 14 bases between the germline ends. Looked up from germline, CDR1 is LNHDA and CDR2 is SQIVND (reference sequence). This CDR3 is 17 amino acids long. This entry belongs to a study of T cell responses to AZD1222 COVID-19 vaccine. Sequenced by immunoSEQ multiplex PCR; TCRdb stores in-frame clones only, minus some. This table holds approximately 76,000 clones, about nine tenths found once. Broader study findings: It should be noted that donors were predominantly white British and more often female, and clonal diversity was possibly underestimated.

The chain couples TRBV19 to TRBJ2-6; no clear D gene. The sequencing here drew on peripheral blood, taken on day 0 of MenACWY control vaccination. The sequence was obtained from an adult in good health. The CDR3 is CASSLESLSSGANVLTF. The CDR3 coding sequence is TGTGCCAGTAGTCTCGAAAGCCTCAGCTCTGGGGCCAACGTCCTGACTTTC.